This paragraph reports one T cell receptor (beta chain). Its antigen is unknown. Per-base quality was not reported, and no clone a single base away is much larger than it. CDR1 and CDR2 (MNHEY, SVGAGI) derive from the germline V gene. Trimming removed 5 bases from V and 0 bases from J; the gene matches leave 4 bases unexplained. Taken from cysteine to phenylalanine, the CDR3 has 15 residues. Only CDR3 DNA is held: 45 bases, read in frame from base 1. The sample originates from a study of cytomegalovirus exposure and HLA in healthy donors (dated by TCRdb to about 2017). Describing the broader study: In an earlier analysis of under 750 of the donors, roughly 300 Gb of sequence data and 117 million unique TCR beta sequences from 150 million to 200 million T cells were reported. Besides the first cohort of about 730 subjects, a separate validation cohort made up of some 110 different subjects was used. Every discovery cohort repertoire had been produced on one sequencing platform. A later analysis re-analyzed previously published TCR beta repertoires from 600 to 850 donors and added high-resolution HLA genotyping to study TCR occurrence patterns. Rather than using new phenotypic data, the later analysis identified candidate immune exposures from TCR beta sequences and from how often those sequences occurred across donors. Both class I and class II loci were covered by HLA typing, at four-digit resolution. The study used immunosequencing to profile the T cell repertoires of under 700 subjects and linked those repertoires to cytomegalovirus serostatus. Among a few hundred genotyped donors of the cohort, an average of approximately 240,000 unique TCR beta nucleotide sequences were sequenced per donor, roughly a sixth of them non-productive. The number of donors typed differed by locus, with roughly 629-640 for A, B, C, DRB1 and DQB1, more than 500 for DQA1, over 600 for DPA1, and some 470 for DPB1. Of the roughly 390 genotyped donors, roughly 76% were placed in the genetic ancestry cluster associated with self-reported Caucasian donors. Donor age, sex, ethnicity and CMV serostatus were compiled together with the repertoire data. The study combined high-throughput TCR immunosequencing, statistical association of individual TCRs with disease status, and machine learning to predict cytomegalovirus infection status. A later genetic analysis took genome-wide SNP genotypes for about three fifths of the 666 donors and used that subset as a discovery cohort. The aim of the study was to test whether cataloging public T cell receptors could identify signatures of past pathogen exposure. About 280 gigabases of sequencing data and around 85 million unique TCR sequences made up an early release that covered several hundred HLA-typed donors. An earlier analysis of 587 of the donors applied high-throughput TCR beta sequencing to assess whether each TCR beta V gene segment acted as functional or pseudogenic. Five DR-DQ haplotypes were treated as single units for association and clustering because of strong linkage in the cohort. Beyond this particular receptor, the publication reports: Presence/absence analyses assumed roughly uniform sequencing depth across donors, an assumption that may not hold. An association between a missense DCLRE1C variant and V-gene and J-gene trimming of TCR beta chains was found in a later genetic analysis and replicated in an independent cohort. Because the 87-base-pair reads could not distinguish some IMGT-functional V segments, including TRBV6-2 and TRBV6-3, those segments were excluded. A few of the identified cytomegalovirus-associated TCR beta chains were confirmed in vitro to be specific for cytomegalovirus antigens. When HLA alleles, especially DR and DQ, strongly co-occurred, attributing TCR associations to individual alleles was difficult. Correlated functional status among segregating V segments might be attributable to linkage disequilibrium, but an unknown experimental factor could not be ruled out. Most TCR sequences were observed very rarely across donors, whereas some public TCRs were present in many individuals. A later analysis found that HLA-associated TCR beta chains were more clonally expanded and had lower generation probabilities than equally common non-associated chains. The classifier was reported to diagnose cytomegalovirus status with high specificity and sensitivity in both the original and validation cohorts. Because some donors lacked HLA typing at each locus, the association tests relied only on the typed subset. The only immune exposure information available for the cohort was CMV serostatus. In an earlier analysis of 450 to 750 of the donors, most TCR beta V segments appeared in productive rearrangements about 90% or about 30% of the time, broadly matching IMGT annotations. In a later analysis, around 17,000 TCR beta sequences were associated with specific HLA alleles at a false discovery rate of 0.05. A further reported finding was that TCR beta sequences accurately predicted the HLA-A and HLA-B alleles for most subjects in the first cohort. In a later analysis, TCR association rates were found to vary across HLA loci, with the most associated TCRs seen for DRB1 alleles and the fewest for HLA-C alleles. The earlier analysis of almost 600 of the donors excluded approximately 15 rarely observed V segments, including chromosome 9 orphons, because counts were too low. The cohort was sequenced for TCR beta chains only, and without alpha or paired-chain data the features that could be detected were limited. The study gave a list of over 150 TCR beta chains associated with cytomegalovirus. The authors suggested that the approach could potentially be extended to other disease states and immunological phenotypes. Most CMV-associated TCR beta chains appeared to be HLA-restricted in a later analysis, and the HLA associations seemed to be driven largely by CMV exposure. According to a later analysis, parvovirus B19, influenza, CMV and Epstein-Barr virus appeared linked to several top co-occurrence clusters. A cluster of highly shared sequence variants was judged likely to represent a technical artifact of the sequencing pipeline. A later genetic analysis reported fewer N-insertions in productive TCRs among donors in an Asian-associated ancestry cluster than the roughly 670-donor mean.

The library was built by means of the immunoSEQ multiplex PCR assay. For the multiplex PCR, a mixture combining 60 forward primers for TCR Vbeta segments and 13 reverse primers for TCR Jbeta segments was used. Amplification of the CDR3 region of rearranged TCR beta genes was performed with a multiplex PCR assay on genomic DNA. On the Illumina HiSeq System, the amplified TCR beta libraries were sequenced as 87-base-pair reads. The paper's processing steps were these. A later analysis counted some 80 million unique TCR beta chains across the 650 to 800 repertoires, and 10 million to 11 million of these chains were shared by at least two donors. A nearest-neighbor algorithm error-corrected the raw reads and collapsed the reads into unique sequences, merging closely related sequences to remove PCR and sequencing errors. CDR3 sequences were aligned to IMGT reference sequences to assign V, D and J gene segments. For a sequence to be retained, a match of at least six nucleotides was required to both a V gene segment and a J gene segment. Rearrangements were called productive when the CDR3 lacked stop codons and stayed in frame with V and J; all others were non-productive. CDR3 was defined according to IMGT convention as the region running from the second conserved V-encoded cysteine to the conserved J-encoded phenylalanine. Sequences without an unambiguous match to a single V gene segment were excluded from the earlier analysis of a few hundred of the donors. An earlier analysis of 550 to 650 of the donors classified V segments as functional when productive rearrangements were above 56.7% and as segregating when the standard deviation between donors was above 5%. A statistical classification framework was built to diagnose cytomegalovirus status from the catalog of TCR beta chain sequences. In a later analysis, V and J genes were assigned by comparing TCR nucleotide sequences against IMGT/GENE-DB human TR gene sequences. In a later analysis, CDR3 sequences and most-parsimonious VDJ recombination scenarios were assigned using the TCRdist pipeline. In a later analysis, each TCR beta chain was defined by its CDR3 amino acid sequence together with its V-gene family, and reads without a unique V-gene family were excluded. A later analysis removed 592 highly shared, low-generation-probability nucleotide sequences to deal with suspected cross-contamination and a sequencing artifact. In a later analysis, a clonal expansion index was calculated for each public chain from normalized within-repertoire ranks of inferred template counts. In a later analysis, generation probabilities were computed using a VDJ recombination model fitted to out-of-frame rearrangements, and the results were checked against IGoR. Hypergeometric tests were used in a later analysis to score TCR-TCR, TCR-HLA and TCR-CMV co-occurrence, with a repertoire-size bias correction applied to the TCR pairs. To estimate false discovery rates, a later analysis permuted the HLA or CMV assignments 20 times. In a later analysis, co-occurring TCRs were grouped with DBSCAN, and TCRdist sequence similarity was added when clustering was performed within HLA-allele-positive subsets. Co-occurrence clustering excluded repertoires with fewer than 30,000 or more than 120,000 public chains, plus five with anomalous nucleotide sharing. Entries here come from immuneACCESS through TCRdb and include only in-frame sequences with V and J called. Some clones fail to appear in such tables; in the studies checked, an unresolved V gene covers under half of the shortfall, and the cause of the remainder is unknown. From that table come the V and J calls and clone size; the DNA was used to work out D and trimming. The sample includes 150,000 to 200,000 clones, with 80% to 90% observed a single time. The leading ten clones occupy 1% to 1.5% of the sample.

The cohort comprised around 690 healthy bone marrow donors. Cohort members were all nominally healthy when sampled, although unrecorded immune exposures were likely present. The donor was CMV seropositive and was included in the group of some 290 seropositive cohort members. Each donor provided a peripheral blood sample, and peripheral blood mononuclear cells were used for TCR beta sequencing. Genomic DNA was extracted from the blood cell samples with the Qiagen DNeasy Blood Extraction Kit. The clonotype comes from a girl between 2 and 10 years old in good health and CMV-seropositive. The chain couples TRBV6-5 to TRBJ2-3, with 8 junctional bases fitting TRBD2. Sequenced: PBMCs. At the DNA level, the sequence is TGTGCCAGCAGTACTAGCGGTAAAAGCACAGATACGCAGTATTTT. Its amino acids are CASSTSGKSTDTQYF.